The 15 T cell receptor beta chains reported below all come from one sample, sequenced in a study of blood T cell repertoires in COVID-19. Here immunoSEQ multiplex PCR was the method, and the copy in TCRdb shows in-frame clones only, minus some. In the table there are 250,000 to 350,000 clones, about 86% of which are singletons. The source material was peripheral blood. The origin of the receptors is a woman in her twenties or thirties who had recovered from COVID-19.

The chain links TRBV15 to TRBJ1-1, with D tentatively TRBD1 (6 bases). The CDR3 is 15 residues long. Between the trimmed V and J ends, which lost 0 bases and 9 bases, there was a span of 17 bases. Germline V lookup: CDR1 LNHNV, CDR2 YYDKDF (reference sequence). For the CDR3, the DNA is TGTGCCACCAGCAGAGAAGGGGCGCAGGGGTTACAAGCTTTCTTT. Translating gives CATSREGAQGLQAFF.

V usage is TRBV25-1 and J usage is TRBJ2-5, with D perhaps matching TRBD2 (6 bases). Germline V CDR1 and CDR2: MGHDK, SYGVNS. The CDR3 sequence is 14 residues long. The ends were cut back, 0 bases at V and 5 bases at J, with 10 bases in the middle. The CDR3 is CASSEYGGGETQYF. In nucleotides, the CDR3 is TGTGCCAGCAGTGAATATGGGGGAGGCGAGACCCAGTACTTC. Full variable domain (outside the CDR3, taken from reference TRBV25-1 and TRBJ2-5): EADIYQTPRYLVIGTGKKITLECSQTMGHDKMYWYQQDPGMELHLIHYSYGVNSTEKGDLSSESTVSRIRTEHFPLTLESARPSHTSQYLCASSEYGGGETQYFGPGTRLLVL.

The chain recombines TRBV18 with TRBJ1-3; D is uncertain. V was clipped by 4 bases and J by 0 bases, with 19 bases between them. The CDR3 is 18 amino acids. From germline, CDR1 is KGHSH and CDR2 LQKENI. The chain's CDR3 is CASSLAEQKPSSGNTIYF. CDR3 nucleotide sequence: TGTGCCAGCTCACTGGCCGAACAAAAACCCAGCTCTGGAAACACCATATATTTT.

V and J are TRBV7-2 and TRBJ1-2; D is unclear. The V gene's germline CDR1 is SGHTA and CDR2 FQGNSA. This CDR3 has 14 amino acids. Trimming removed 3 bases from V and 8 bases from J, with 16 bases in between. The CDR3 here is CASSFGGSTSGYTF. CDR3 DNA: TGTGCCAGCAGCTTCGGAGGTTCAACCAGCGGCTACACCTTC.

This clone was detected only once. This chain links TRBV10-3 with TRBJ2-7, with 7 nucleotides matching TRBD1. V was pared by 2 bases and J by 5 bases, with 12 bases of the junction left unmatched. This CDR3 comprises 16 residues. Germline V lookup: CDR1 ENHRY, CDR2 SYGVKD. The DNA for the CDR3 is TGTGCCATCAGTGAGCAAAAAATACAGGGGTTTGACGAGCAGTACTTC. Protein: CAISEQKIQGFDEQYF.

The chain links TRBV5-1 to TRBJ2-3, with 8 bases lining up with TRBD2. The CDR3 is 14 residues long. Trimming at V came to 6 bases and at J to 1 base, leaving 4 bases not matched to a gene. Germline V gene data show CDR1 as SGHRS and CDR2 as YFSETQ. CDR3 nucleotide sequence: TGCGCCAGCACGATGACTAGCGGCACAGATACGCAGTATTTT. The encoded protein is CASTMTSGTDTQYF. The entire variable domain, with the rest obtained from reference TRBV5-1 and TRBJ2-3, is as follows: KAGVTQTPRYLIKTRGQQVTLSCSPISGHRSVSWYQQTPGQGLQFLFEYFSETQRNKGNFPGRFSGRQFSNSRSEMNVSTLELGDSALYLCASTMTSGTDTQYFGPGTRLTVL.

V is TRBV11-2 and J is TRBJ2-7, with TRBD1 matching 8 bases. Germline assignment: CDR1 SGHAT and CDR2 FQNNGV. This CDR3 is built from 15 residues. Unmatched junction bases numbered 7, after V lost 3 bases and J lost 3 bases. The DNA for the CDR3 is TGTGCCAGCAGCTTCACCGGGACAGGACGCTACGAGCAGTACTTC. It specifies CASSFTGTGRYEQYF.

The chain uses TRBV27 and TRBJ1-1; 7 bases agree with TRBD1. Per germline, CDR1 MNHEY and CDR2 SMNVEV (reference sequence). The CDR3 has 13 residues. V dropped 9 bases and J dropped 4; count of bases not matched to a gene: 8. The CDR3 region is CASRQGLGTEAFF. DNA of the CDR3: TGTGCCAGTAGACAGGGTTTGGGCACTGAAGCTTTCTTT.

The chain employs TRBV4-2 and TRBJ2-1; the match to TRBD2 covers 11 bases. V was clipped by 0 bases and J by 7 bases; unmatched bases: 5. CDR1 is LGHNA, CDR2 YNFKEQ, per germline. The CDR3 loop spans 16 amino acids. As DNA, the CDR3 is TGTGCCAGCAGCCAAGATTCCACTAGCGGGAGAAATGAGCAGTTCTTC. Protein product: CASSQDSTSGRNEQFF.

The J gene is TRBJ2-1, the V gene TRBV6-5; D perhaps matches TRBD1 (6 bases). Germline V gene data show CDR1 as MNHEY and CDR2 as SVGAGI. V was shortened by 6 bases and J by 7 bases, with 13 bases between the two germline ends. The CDR3 has 13 amino acids. The CDR3 here is CASRGIGGNEQFF. The CDR3 bases are TGTGCCAGCAGAGGAATAGGGGGAAATGAGCAGTTCTTC.

CDR3 nucleotides: TGTGCCAGCAGCTTTCTTAGAGGGAACGGAAACACCATATATTTT. Translation gives CASSFLRGNGNTIYF. V and J are TRBV7-9 and TRBJ1-3; no reliable D call. The CDR3 runs to 15 residues. V was shortened by 3 bases and J by 4 bases, with 13 bases between the two germline ends. Germline V gene data show CDR1 as SEHNR and CDR2 as FQNEAQ (reference sequence).

This clone appeared a few times. The chain links TRBV7-8 to TRBJ1-1; 7 nucleotides match TRBD1. In germline, CDR1 is SGHVS, CDR2 FQNEAQ. Trimming at V came to 5 bases and at J to 5 bases, leaving 8 bases not matched to a gene. This CDR3 comprises 14 residues. Here the CDR3 reads CASSQGGVVTEAFF. The DNA for the CDR3 is TGTGCCAGCAGCCAGGGGGGGGTGGTGACTGAAGCTTTCTTT.

This chain joins TRBV7-3 and TRBJ2-5; D gene unclear. Trimming shortened V by 5 bases and J by 1 base, and 8 bases separated the two germline ends. The CDR3 extends over 13 amino acids. Germline lookup yields CDR1 SGHTA and CDR2 FQGTGA. CDR3 bases: TGTGCCAGCAGCACCGACTCCCAAGAGACCCAGTACTTC. Its protein is CASSTDSQETQYF.

The chain is built from TRBV28 and TRBJ2-7; D possibly corresponds to TRBD2 (6 bases). The CDR3 has 14 residues. Deletions cut 6 bases from V and 2 bases from J, with 14 bases between. Germline V gene lookup returns CDR1 MDHEN and CDR2 SYDVKM. The DNA of the CDR3 is TGTGCCAGCAGACCTAGACTAGTCGCCTACGAGCAGTACTTC. Translation gives CASRPRLVAYEQYF. Complete variable domain (other parts from reference TRBV28 and TRBJ2-7): DVKVTQSSRYLVKRTGEKVFLECVQDMDHENMFWYRQDPGLGLRLIYFSYDVKMKEKGDIPEGYSVSREKKERFSLILESASTNQTSMYLCASRPRLVAYEQYFGPGTRLTVT.

The chain is built from TRBV28 and TRBJ1-1; no clear D gene. V was clipped by 5 bases and J by 11 bases, with 15 bases between them. The germline V gene encodes CDR1 MDHEN and CDR2 SYDVKM. The CDR3 totals 12 residues. CDR3 in DNA: TGTGCCAGCAGTCATCCTGGCTGGGAGGCTTTCTTT. Its translation: CASSHPGWEAFF.